Listed below are T cell receptor beta chains from one sample, sequenced in a study of T-cell memory formation after mild COVID-19. Using its own MiXCR run on the 5' RACE reads, TCRdb lists one record per CDR3 protein. The repertoire holds 250,000 to 300,000 distinct CDR3 sequences, with about a sixth as singletons. The sample taken for sequencing was PBMCs or a T cell subset sorted from them (not recorded which). These TCRs come from a man aged 18 to 29 who had mild COVID-19 (a few samples of this study predate the infection). Cell type and time point are not known. Each CDR3 is given with its conserved first and last residue. The D gene is left open where the match is weak. Size values are once, few and many counts, or a class for expanded clones, and some rows have none.

CDR3 DNA	CDR3 protein	J gene	D gene	V gene	clone size
TGCGCCAGCAGCCAACAGCAGGAACTCACAGATACGCAGTATTTT	CASSQQQELTDTQYF	TRBJ2-3	-	TRBV4-3	-
TGTGCCAGCAGTTACTCGCAGGGCCGGGGACCCCTCCACTTT	CASSYSQGRGPLHF	TRBJ1-6	-	TRBV6-5	few
TGTGCCAGCAGCGTAGATGGGCAGCCGAACACTGAAGCTTTCTTT	CASSVDGQPNTEAFF	TRBJ1-1	-	TRBV9	few
TGTGCCAGCAGTGAAGCGCTTCGGGGGGGCCCGTCCTACGAGCAGTACTTC	CASSEALRGGPSYEQYF	TRBJ2-7	TRBD2	TRBV2	-
TGTGCCAGCAGTTCAGGGGCGAGGAGCACAGATACGCAGTATTTT	CASSSGARSTDTQYF	TRBJ2-3	-	TRBV11-2	few
TGTGCCAGCCGGACAGGTTACAATGAGCAGTTCTTC	CASRTGYNEQFF	TRBJ2-1	TRBD1	TRBV25-1	few
TGTGCCACCAGTGAAATGACTAGCGGGGGTGTTGAGACCCAGTACTTC	CATSEMTSGGVETQYF	TRBJ2-5	TRBD2	TRBV24-1	few
TGTGCCAGCAGCACCGGACAGGGGAGCCCCGAGACCCAGTACTTC	CASSTGQGSPETQYF	TRBJ2-5	TRBD1	TRBV5-5	-
TGTGCCAGCAGCGCTGGGGGACCGACGAGCTATGGCTACACCTTC	CASSAGGPTSYGYTF	TRBJ1-2	-	TRBV9	few
TGCGCCAGCAGCTTGGGGGCCGGTACGTCCTCTGGAAACACCATATATTTT	CASSLGAGTSSGNTIYF	TRBJ1-3	-	TRBV5-1	-
TGCAGTGCTAGAGCCGCTCGGACAGACACAGATACGCAGTATTTT	CSARAARTDTDTQYF	TRBJ2-3	-	TRBV20-1	-
TGTTCCAGCAGCCTCGGGACGTTCGGAAACACCATATATTTT	CSSSLGTFGNTIYF	TRBJ1-3	-	TRBV3-1	-
TGTGCCAGCAGTTTAGAGTTGAGGGGGACCCAGTACTTC	CASSLELRGTQYF	TRBJ2-5	-	TRBV27	-